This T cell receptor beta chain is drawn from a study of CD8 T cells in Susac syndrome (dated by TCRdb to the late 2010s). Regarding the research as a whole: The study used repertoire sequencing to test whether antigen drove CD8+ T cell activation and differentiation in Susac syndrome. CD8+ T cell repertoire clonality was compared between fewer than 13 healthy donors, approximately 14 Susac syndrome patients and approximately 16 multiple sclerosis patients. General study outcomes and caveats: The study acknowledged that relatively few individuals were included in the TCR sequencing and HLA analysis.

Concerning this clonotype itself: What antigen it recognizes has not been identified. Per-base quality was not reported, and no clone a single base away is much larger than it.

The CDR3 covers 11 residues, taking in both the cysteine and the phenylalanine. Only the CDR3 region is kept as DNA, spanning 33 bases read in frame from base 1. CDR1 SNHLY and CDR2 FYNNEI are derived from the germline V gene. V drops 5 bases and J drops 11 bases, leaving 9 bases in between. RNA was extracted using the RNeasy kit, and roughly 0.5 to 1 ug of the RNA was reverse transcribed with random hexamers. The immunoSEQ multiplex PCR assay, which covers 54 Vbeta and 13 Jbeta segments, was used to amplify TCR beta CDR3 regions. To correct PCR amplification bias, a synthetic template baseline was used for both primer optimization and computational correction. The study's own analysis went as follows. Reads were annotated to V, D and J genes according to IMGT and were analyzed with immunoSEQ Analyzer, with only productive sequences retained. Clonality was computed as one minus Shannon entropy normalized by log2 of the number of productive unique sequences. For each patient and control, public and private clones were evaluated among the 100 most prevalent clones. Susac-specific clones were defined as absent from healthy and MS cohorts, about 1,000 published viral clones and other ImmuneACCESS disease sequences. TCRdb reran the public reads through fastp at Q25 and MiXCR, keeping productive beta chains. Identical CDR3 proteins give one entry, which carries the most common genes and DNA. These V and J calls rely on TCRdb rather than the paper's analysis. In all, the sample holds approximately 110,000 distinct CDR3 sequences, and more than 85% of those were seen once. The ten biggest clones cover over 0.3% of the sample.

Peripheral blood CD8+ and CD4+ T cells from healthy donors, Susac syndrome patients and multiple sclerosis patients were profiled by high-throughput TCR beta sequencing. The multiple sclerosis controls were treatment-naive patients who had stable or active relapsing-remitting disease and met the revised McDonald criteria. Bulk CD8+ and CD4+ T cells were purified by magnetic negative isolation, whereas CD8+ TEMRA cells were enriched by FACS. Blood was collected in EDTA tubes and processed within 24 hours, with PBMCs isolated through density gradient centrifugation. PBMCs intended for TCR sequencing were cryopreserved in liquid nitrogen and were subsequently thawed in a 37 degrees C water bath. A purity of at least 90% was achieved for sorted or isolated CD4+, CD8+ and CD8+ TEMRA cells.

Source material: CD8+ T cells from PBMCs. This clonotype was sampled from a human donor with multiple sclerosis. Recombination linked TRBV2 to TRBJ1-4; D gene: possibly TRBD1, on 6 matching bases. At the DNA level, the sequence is TGTGCCAGCAGTAGTCAGGGGAAACTGTTTTTT. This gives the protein CASSSQGKLFF.